This T cell receptor (beta chain) was sequenced in a study of cytomegalovirus exposure and HLA in healthy donors. This CDR3 has 17 amino acids. Trimming took 1 base from V and 8 from J, leaving 20 bases between them. Germline V CDR1 and CDR2: SGHVS, FQNEAQ. Study-wide results and limits: Diagnosis of cytomegalovirus status made by the classifier reportedly showed high specificity and sensitivity. Most TCR sequences were uncommon, yet certain public TCRs appeared in many donors.

PCR employed 60 Vbeta and 13 Jbeta primers. Sequencing used immunoSEQ multiplex PCR; TCRdb keeps in-frame clones, though not all of them. The sample carries about 140,000 clones, roughly 81% recorded once. With respect to this clone: The antigen remains undetermined.

The sequencing sample was made of PBMCs. J is TRBJ1-4 and V is TRBV7-8, with D maybe TRBD1 (5 bases). This TCR was recovered from a female donor in good health and CMV-seronegative. CDR3: CASSLVGSDTVTEKLFF. CDR3 bases: TGTGCCAGCAGCTTAGTAGGATCGGACACCGTTACCGAAAAACTGTTTTTT.